Shown below are 26 T cell receptor beta chains from a single sample sequenced in a study of cytomegalovirus exposure and HLA in healthy donors. The PCR contained 60 Vbeta and 13 Jbeta primers. TCRdb's copy holds only in-frame clones and misses some; the assay was immunoSEQ multiplex PCR. The sample consists of under 200,000 clones, roughly 72% of them appearing once. The sample consisted of PBMCs. The receptors derive from a woman in her 30s in good health and CMV-seropositive.

The J gene is TRBJ1-1, the V gene TRBV7-8; D is undetermined. V was trimmed by 2 bases and J by 1 base, leaving 11 bases between them. The germline gives CDR1 SGHVS, CDR2 FQNEAQ. The CDR3 loop spans 15 amino acids. The CDR3 is CASSLILGENTEAFF. DNA of the CDR3: TGTGCCAGCAGCTTAATCCTGGGAGAGAACACTGAAGCTTTCTTT.

This sequence joins TRBV29-1 and TRBJ2-1; weak D call: TRBD1 (6 bases). CDR1 is SQVTM and CDR2 is ANQGSEA in the germline V gene. Trimming cost V 6 bases and J 7 bases, with 13 bases left between them. The CDR3 is made up of 12 amino acids. The CDR3 loop reads CSVDDRYNEQFF. The CDR3 nucleotides are TGCAGCGTCGATGACAGGTATAATGAGCAGTTCTTC.

The chain has TRBV7-6 and TRBJ1-4; D gene uncertain. Per the germline V gene, CDR1 is SGHVS and CDR2 is FNYEAQ. V dropped 3 bases and J dropped 8 bases, with 13 bases sitting between them. This CDR3 contains 14 residues. The CDR3 nucleotides are TGTGCCAGCAGCTTCGGGGTTGGGTACGAAAAACTGTTTTTT. Translated: CASSFGVGYEKLFF.

The chain carries TRBV10-3 and TRBJ2-3; tentatively, D is TRBD2 (6 bases). The CDR3 consists of 16 residues. CDR1 is ENHRY, CDR2 SYGVKD, per germline. The ends were cut back, 6 bases at V and 2 bases at J, with 18 bases in the middle. The CDR3 reads CAIRSPTGEDTDTQYF. CDR3 DNA sequence: TGTGCCATCAGGAGCCCGACGGGGGAGGACACAGATACGCAGTATTTT.

J is TRBJ1-2 and V is TRBV6-4; D possibly corresponds to TRBD1 (6 bases). V was cut by 3 bases and J by 8 bases, with 16 bases left in between. Germline lookup yields CDR1 MRHNA and CDR2 SNTAGT. This CDR3 spans 14 amino acids. The CDR3 region is CASSEAHRVGGYTF. CDR3 DNA: TGTGCCAGCAGTGAGGCTCACAGGGTTGGGGGCTACACCTTC.

The chain carries TRBV21-1 and TRBJ1-4. TRBV21-1 is a known pseudogene. CDR3 size: 16 residues. CDR3 coding DNA: TGTGCCAGCAGCAACCCGGAGCGAACAACTAATGAAAAACTGTTTTTT. The encoded protein is CASSNPERTTNEKLFF.

This sequence joins TRBV28 and TRBJ2-7; a weak D match, TRBD2 (5 bases). CDR3 length: 12 residues. The germline gives CDR1 MDHEN, CDR2 SYDVKM. V gave up 3 bases and J gave up 7 bases, with 10 bases separating them. CDR3 in amino acids: CASSLTPGEQYF. The CDR3, as DNA: TGTGCCAGCAGTTTGACCCCGGGGGAGCAGTACTTC.

V usage is TRBV7-8 and J usage is TRBJ2-7; TRBD2 aligns across 8 bases. Germline CDR1 reads SGHVS; CDR2 reads FQNEAQ. The length of the CDR3 is 12 residues. This CDR3 reads CASGAVTYEQYF. In nucleotides, the CDR3 is TGTGCTAGCGGGGCAGTTACCTACGAGCAGTACTTC.

The rearrangement joins TRBV5-1 to TRBJ2-1; 8 bases match TRBD2. The CDR3 spans 17 residues. The germline V gene encodes CDR1 SGHRS and CDR2 YFSETQ. V lost 2 bases and J lost 3; bases outside the gene matches: 10. The DNA of the CDR3 is TGCGCCAGCAGCTTATCGGCCGGGGGGGCTGACTACAATGAGCAGTTCTTC. Its protein product is CASSLSAGGADYNEQFF.

Only a few counts were recorded for this clone. Germline is not matched at one junction end, which may reflect a read error. The genes are TRBV7-9 and TRBJ1-2; no definite D call. This CDR3 is built from 12 residues. The germline V gene encodes CDR1 SEHNR and CDR2 FQNEAQ (reference sequence). The CDR3 loop is CSSRNGTSGYTF. The CDR3 DNA is TGTTCCAGCAGGAATGGCACATCCGGCTACACCTTC.

This clone was seen a few times. The chain carries TRBV19 and TRBJ1-1; 10 bases are shared with TRBD1. Trimming cost V 5 bases and J 4 bases; bases outside gene matches: 7. This CDR3 has 15 residues. The V gene's germline CDR1 is LNHDA and CDR2 SQIVND (reference sequence). CDR3 coding DNA: TGTGCCAGTAGTTCCCGGGACAGGGGAGGCACTGAAGCTTTCTTT. Translating gives CASSSRDRGGTEAFF.

The V and J genes are TRBV4-3 and TRBJ1-2; no clear D. V lost 1 base to trimming and J lost 1 base, with 10 bases between them. The CDR3 sequence is 15 residues long. Germline CDR1 and CDR2: LGHNA and YSLEER. In DNA form, the CDR3 reads TGCGCCAGCAGCCAAGTTGGCCAGGATAACTATGGCTACACCTTC. Translated: CASSQVGQDNYGYTF.

The V call is TRBV5-1, the J call TRBJ1-1; TRBD1 might be the D (5 bases). Trimming removed 6 bases at V and 4 bases at J, with 13 bases between. There are 13 residues in the CDR3. In germline, CDR1 is SGHRS, CDR2 YFSETQ. The CDR3 region has the DNA TGCGCCAGCACCCATGGGGGGAGCACTGAAGCTTTCTTT. The encoded protein is CASTHGGSTEAFF. Drawing the rest from reference TRBV5-1 and TRBJ1-1, the complete variable domain is KAGVTQTPRYLIKTRGQQVTLSCSPISGHRSVSWYQQTPGQGLQFLFEYFSETQRNKGNFPGRFSGRQFSNSRSEMNVSTLELGDSALYLCASTHGGSTEAFFGQGTRLTVV.

CDR3 nucleotides: TGTGCCTGGACCAAGACTAGCGGGGCCAACAATGAGCAGTTCTTC. Translating gives CAWTKTSGANNEQFF. The chain is built from TRBV30 and TRBJ2-1; 11 positions match TRBD2. J lost 5 bases, V lost 4 bases, and 7 bases had no gene match. This CDR3 has 15 amino acids. Germline CDR1 and CDR2: GTSNPN and SVGIG (reference sequence).

This clone was observed once. The chain combines TRBV5-1 with TRBJ1-2; 12 positions agree with TRBD1. Germline trimming cut 6 bases from V and 6 bases from J; bases unmatched to any gene: 6. CDR1 and CDR2 (germline): SGHRS, YFSETQ. The length of the CDR3 is 14 residues. This CDR3 is CASNWDRGLDGYTF. The CDR3 nucleotides are TGCGCCAGCAACTGGGACAGGGGGCTGGATGGCTACACCTTC.

This CDR3 is CASSLYGGTGYGANVLTF. In DNA, the CDR3 is TGTGCCAGCAGTCTTTACGGCGGGACAGGGTACGGGGCCAACGTCCTGACTTTC. The chain has TRBV28 and TRBJ2-6; TRBD1 aligns across 9 bases. The CDR3 covers 18 residues. CDR1 and CDR2 from the germline V gene are MDHEN and SYDVKM. The trim removed 5 bases at V and 4 bases at J, leaving 12 bases unmatched.

This clone has only a few counts. This CDR3 is CASSEQGKQPQHF. CDR3 DNA: TGTGCCAGTAGCGAACAGGGGAAACAGCCCCAGCATTTT. The rearrangement links TRBV19 to TRBJ1-5; 7 positions agree with TRBD1. Germline CDR1 reads LNHDA; CDR2 reads SQIVND (reference sequence). The CDR3 sequence is 13 residues long. Germline trimming cut 6 bases from V and 7 bases from J; bases unmatched to any gene: 6.

This rearrangement joins TRBV7-2 to TRBJ1-2; no definite D call. The germline V gene encodes CDR1 SGHTA and CDR2 FQGNSA. Deletions cut 2 bases from V and 3 bases from J, with 7 bases between. The CDR3 covers 13 residues. CDR3 sequence: CASSLSLDYGYTF. CDR3 coding DNA: TGTGCCAGCAGCTTATCATTAGACTATGGCTACACCTTC.

V gene TRBV19 combines with J gene TRBJ1-2, with 9 bases that match TRBD1. J lost 3 bases, V lost 7 bases, and 9 bases had no gene match. This CDR3 is built from 15 residues. Germline V gives CDR1 LNHDA, CDR2 SQIVND (reference sequence). In DNA, the CDR3 is TGTGCCAGTATCCCGGACAGGGGCTTGGACTATGGCTACACCTTC. Translated, it gives CASIPDRGLDYGYTF.

This clone was seen just once. The gene calls are TRBV10-1 and TRBJ2-1; D is uncertain. V was trimmed by 1 base and J by 0 bases, leaving 19 bases between them. Germline V gene data show CDR1 as WNHNN and CDR2 as SYGVQD (reference sequence). This CDR3 spans 19 amino acids. The CDR3 coding sequence is TGCGCCAGCAGTGAGTTACCCGGCCGGCGGCCCGGCTCCTACAATGAGCAGTTCTTC. Translation: CASSELPGRRPGSYNEQFF.

This clone was detected only a few times. The chain combines TRBV28 with TRBJ2-5; 11 positions agree with TRBD2. The CDR3 runs 15 residues. V dropped 7 bases and J dropped 1; count of bases not matched to a gene: 5. The germline gives CDR1 MDHEN, CDR2 SYDVKM. DNA for the CDR3: TGTGCCAGCACCATTAGCGGGGGGGCCCAAGAGACCCAGTACTTC. Translating gives CASTISGGAQETQYF.

V gene TRBV19 combines with J gene TRBJ2-3; D gene unclear. Per germline, CDR1 LNHDA and CDR2 SQIVND (reference sequence). Trimming took off 1 base at V and 2 bases at J, with 10 bases between the two ends. This CDR3 has 15 residues. The CDR3 protein is CASSIVLEDTDTQYF. CDR3 sequence (DNA): TGTGCCAGTAGTATAGTTCTAGAAGACACAGATACGCAGTATTTT.

The rearrangement uses TRBV7-8 and TRBJ1-6, with D unclear. Germline V gene sequence: CDR1 SGHVS, CDR2 FQNEAQ. The CDR3 loop spans 15 amino acids. The V end lost 2 bases, the J end lost 3 bases, and 8 bases lay between the germline ends. The CDR3 loop reads CASSLMGSYNSPLHF. The CDR3 DNA follows: TGTGCCAGCAGCTTAATGGGCAGCTATAATTCACCCCTCCACTTT.

V and J are TRBV5-1 and TRBJ2-7, with D perhaps matching TRBD1 (6 bases). This CDR3 spans 17 amino acids. With 4 bases removed from V and 4 bases from J, the gap between germline ends came to 24 bases. Germline CDR1 SGHRS, CDR2 YFSETQ. The CDR3 reads CASSPHRDTPERYEQYF. The DNA of the CDR3 is TGCGCCAGCAGCCCCCACCGGGACACCCCAGAACGATACGAGCAGTACTTC.

The rearrangement joins TRBV6-1 to TRBJ2-5, with 9 bases lining up with TRBD1. CDR3 length equals 18 residues. V was pared by 3 bases and J by 2 bases, with 13 bases of the junction left unmatched. Looked up from germline, CDR1 is MNHNS and CDR2 is SASEGT. The CDR3 region is CASSEGPRGTGRQETQYF. In DNA, the CDR3 is TGTGCCAGCAGTGAGGGGCCTAGAGGGACAGGGAGACAAGAGACCCAGTACTTC.

The V call is TRBV18, the J call TRBJ1-3; D is perhaps TRBD1 (5 bases). The CDR3 is made up of 16 amino acids. V gave up 1 base and J gave up 4 bases, with 14 bases separating them. Per germline, CDR1 KGHSH and CDR2 LQKENI. The CDR3 spells CASSPRRMTEGNTIYF. In DNA, the CDR3 is TGTGCCAGCTCACCACGACGGATGACAGAGGGAAACACCATATATTTT.